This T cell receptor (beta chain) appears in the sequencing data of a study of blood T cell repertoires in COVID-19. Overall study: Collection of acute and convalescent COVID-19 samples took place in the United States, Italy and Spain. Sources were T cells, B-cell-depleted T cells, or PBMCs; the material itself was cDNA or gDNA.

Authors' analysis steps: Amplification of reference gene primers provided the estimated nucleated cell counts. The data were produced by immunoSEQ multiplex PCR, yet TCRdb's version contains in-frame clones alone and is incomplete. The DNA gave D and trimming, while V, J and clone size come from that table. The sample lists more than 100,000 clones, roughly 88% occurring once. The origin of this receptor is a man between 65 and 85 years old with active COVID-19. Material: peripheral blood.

CDR3 region: CASSRQGNQPQHF. The CDR3 DNA reads as TGTGCCAGCAGTCGACAGGGGAATCAGCCCCAGCATTTT. The chain carries TRBV6-2 or TRBV6-3 and TRBJ1-5; 8 bases match TRBD1. Germline values: CDR1 MNHEY, CDR2 SVGEGT. V lost 5 bases to trimming and J lost 4 bases; unmatched junction nucleotides: 1. The CDR3 consists of 13 residues.